The 15 T cell receptor beta chains listed next were all sequenced from one sample in a study of blood T cell repertoires in COVID-19. Data came from immunoSEQ multiplex PCR; TCRdb stores just in-frame clones and leaves some out. Of approximately 100,000 clones detected, around 85% appear once; the ten largest clones hold around 39%. Sample: peripheral blood. These receptors were obtained from a man older than 75 with acute or convalescent COVID-19.

The chain couples TRBV7-6 to TRBJ1-5; TRBD1 is a possible D gene (5 bases). The V gene's germline CDR1 is SGHVS and CDR2 FNYEAQ. V was clipped by 1 base and J by 6 bases, with 13 bases between them. The CDR3 is 15 residues long. The CDR3 reads CASSLGGTFGQPQHF. CDR3 coding DNA: TGTGCCAGCAGCTTAGGGGGGACTTTTGGTCAGCCCCAGCATTTT.

V and J are TRBV27 and TRBJ1-6, with TRBD1 as a possible D gene (6 bases). The V gene's germline CDR1 is MNHEY and CDR2 SMNVEV (reference sequence). Trimming left V 2 bases short and J 4 bases short, with 12 bases between. The CDR3 consists of 16 residues. In DNA, the CDR3 is TGTGCCAGCAGTTTACGGCCAGGGGTTTATAATTCACCCCTCCACTTT. It yields the protein CASSLRPGVYNSPLHF.

V and J are TRBV24-1 and TRBJ2-3; D gene unclear. The CDR3 runs 15 residues. CDR1 is KGHDR and CDR2 is SFDVKD in the germline V gene. Trimming pared 4 bases from V and 2 bases from J, leaving 12 bases between. Written as DNA, the CDR3 is TGTGCCACCAGTGACCGTATGCAGGCCACAGATACGCAGTATTTT. Its protein product is CATSDRMQATDTQYF.

The chain recombines TRBV11-2 with TRBJ1-4, with no clear D. The germline gives CDR1 SGHAT, CDR2 FQNNGV. Trimming left V 8 bases short and J 5 bases short, with 12 bases between. The CDR3 is made up of 13 amino acids. The CDR3 DNA reads TGTGCCAGCGGATCCGGGAAGAATGAAAAACTGTTTTTT. It yields the protein CASGSGKNEKLFF.

The table lists this clone with a count of one. This sequence joins TRBV27 and TRBJ1-1; D may be TRBD1 (6 bases). The CDR3 length is 14 residues. The germline V gene has CDR1 MNHEY and CDR2 SMNVEV (reference sequence). The V end lost 2 bases, the J end lost 4 bases, and 11 bases lay between the germline ends. The CDR3: CASSLRGGGTEAFF. DNA of the CDR3: TGTGCCAGCAGTTTAAGGGGGGGTGGCACTGAAGCTTTCTTT.

This chain connects TRBV4-1 to TRBJ2-5, with a possible D match to TRBD2 (6 bases). Germline V CDR1 and CDR2: MGHRA, YSYEKL. There are 16 residues in the CDR3. Between the trimmed V and J ends, which lost 0 bases and 5 bases, there was a span of 16 bases. CDR3 amino acids: CASSQDRTAGRETQYF. Written as DNA, the CDR3 is TGCGCCAGCAGCCAAGACCGCACTGCGGGACGGGAGACCCAGTACTTC.

This clone was observed a few times. V and J are TRBV12-3 or TRBV12-4 and TRBJ2-7; the D gene is possibly TRBD2 (5 bases). The length of the CDR3 is 13 residues. Trimming left V 3 bases short and J 5 bases short, with 11 bases between. The CDR3 DNA reads as TGTGCCAGCAGTTTCGGGGTTCTGGACGAGCAGTACTTC. Its translation is CASSFGVLDEQYF.

This clone appeared once. J is TRBJ2-1 and V is TRBV6-6, with TRBD2 identical over 7 bases. The CDR3 totals 15 residues. V lost 2 bases and J lost 4; bases outside the gene matches: 5. CDR1 is MNHNY and CDR2 is SVGAGI in the germline V gene (reference sequence). For the CDR3, the DNA is TGTGCCAGCAGTTACGCTGGCGGGAGTTACAATGAGCAGTTCTTC. Its translation is CASSYAGGSYNEQFF.

This rearrangement joins TRBV7-9 to TRBJ1-4; 7 bases fit TRBD1. V lost 3 bases to trimming and J lost 7 bases; unmatched junction nucleotides: 5. The CDR3 has 14 amino acids. Germline V gives CDR1 SEHNR, CDR2 FQNEAQ (reference sequence). DNA of the CDR3: TGTGCCAGCAGCTTGAGGGACAGTTCTGAAAAACTGTTTTTT. This translates into CASSLRDSSEKLFF.

The rearrangement joins TRBV30 to TRBJ1-6; D is unresolved. V lost 0 bases to trimming and J lost 12 bases, with 12 bases between them. This CDR3 region has 13 residues. The germline V gene has CDR1 GTSNPN and CDR2 SVGIG (reference sequence). CDR3: CAWSVRPGIPLHF. The CDR3 nucleotides read TGTGCCTGGAGTGTACGACCGGGAATACCCCTCCACTTT.

The chain links TRBV5-4 to TRBJ2-1, with D possibly being TRBD2 (6 bases). V dropped 4 bases and J dropped 4 bases, with 18 bases sitting between them. The CDR3 runs 16 residues. The germline V gene encodes CDR1 SGHNT and CDR2 YYREEE (reference sequence). The CDR3 here is CASSLGGAAGYNEQFF. CDR3 sequence (DNA): TGTGCCAGCAGCCTTGGCGGGGCCGCGGGGTACAATGAGCAGTTCTTC.

The chain has TRBV3-1 (or the pseudogene TRBV3-2) and TRBJ2-2, with 10 bases fitting TRBD2. J was trimmed by 5 bases and V by 4 bases; bases with no gene match: 7. The CDR3 has 16 residues. The germline gives CDR1 LGHDT, CDR2 YNNKEL (reference sequence). CDR3 loop: CASSPRSGRSTGELFF. The CDR3 region has the DNA TGTGCCAGCAGCCCCCGTAGCGGGAGGAGTACCGGGGAGCTGTTTTTT.

The V call is TRBV19, the J call TRBJ1-1; TRBD1 matches 7 bases. The CDR3 loop spans 15 amino acids. J lost 3 bases, V lost 5 bases, and 9 bases had no gene match. Germline V lookup: CDR1 LNHDA, CDR2 SQIVND (reference sequence). In DNA form, the CDR3 reads TGTGCCAGTAGTGAACAGACAGGGACCCACACTGAAGCTTTCTTT. It specifies CASSEQTGTHTEAFF.

The rearrangement uses TRBV4-1 and TRBJ1-5; 8 bases line up with TRBD1. The CDR3 covers 16 residues. Germline CDR1 is MGHRA and CDR2 is YSYEKL. With V trimmed by 0 bases and J by 5 bases, 6 bases remained unmatched. CDR3 loop: CASSQDGQGAYQPQHF. CDR3 nucleotide sequence: TGCGCCAGCAGCCAAGATGGGCAGGGGGCTTATCAGCCCCAGCATTTT.

The rearrangement links TRBV7-8 to TRBJ2-2; the match to TRBD1 covers 8 bases. CDR1 is SGHVS, CDR2 FQNEAQ, per germline. The CDR3 has 15 amino acids. Trimming at V came to 3 bases and at J to 1 base, leaving 1 base not matched to a gene. The CDR3 loop reads CASSFGQGNTGELFF. The CDR3 DNA reads TGTGCCAGCAGCTTTGGACAGGGGAACACCGGGGAGCTGTTTTTT.